A single sample gave rise to the 22 T cell receptor beta chains below, sequenced in a study of early stage breast cancer tumors. Assay used: immunoSEQ multiplex PCR; TCRdb lists only in-frame clones, some missing. The sample shows 35,000 to 45,000 clones, 74% of them seen only once. Sequenced input: blood. The receptors were gathered from a person aged 55-75 years with breast cancer.

This clone was detected only a few times. This sequence joins TRBV28 and TRBJ2-7, with D tentatively TRBD1 (6 bases). Germline CDR1 reads MDHEN; CDR2 reads SYDVKM. Trimming took 3 bases from V and 3 from J, leaving 15 bases between them. The CDR3 is 15 amino acids. CDR3 sequence: CASSFWLQGNYEQYF. CDR3 nucleotides: TGTGCCAGCAGTTTTTGGTTGCAGGGGAACTACGAGCAGTACTTC.

The chain employs TRBV30 and TRBJ1-5, with D possibly TRBD1 on 6 matching bases. The CDR3 consists of 15 residues. CDR1 and CDR2 from the germline V gene are GTSNPN and SVGIG (reference sequence). V was cut by 0 bases and J by 7 bases, with 16 bases left in between. CDR3 in amino acids: CAWSVPAGVRQPQHF. Here the CDR3 DNA reads TGTGCCTGGAGTGTTCCGGCAGGGGTTCGGCAGCCCCAGCATTTT.

This rearrangement joins TRBV5-6 to TRBJ1-6, with TRBD1 matching over 11 bases. Unmatched junction bases numbered 2, after V lost 3 bases and J lost 6 bases. CDR3 length equals 15 residues. Germline CDR1 SGHDT, CDR2 YYEEEE. This CDR3 is CASSYGTGGNSPLHF. The CDR3 DNA reads as TGTGCCAGCAGCTATGGGACAGGGGGTAATTCACCCCTCCACTTT.

The table lists this clone with a count of one. This rearrangement joins TRBV6-1 to TRBJ1-1; D might be TRBD1 (5 bases). Germline V CDR1 and CDR2: MNHNS, SASEGT. Trimming removed 6 bases from V and 4 bases from J, with 15 bases in between. This CDR3 region has 14 residues. The CDR3 region is CASSAIPGTTEAFF. The CDR3 coding sequence is TGTGCCAGCAGCGCGATCCCCGGGACCACTGAAGCTTTCTTT.

The DNA for the CDR3 is TGTGCCAGCGATCAGCGGGGGGCCCAAGAGACCCAGTACTTC. Its protein is CASDQRGAQETQYF. The V gene is TRBV6-6, the J gene TRBJ2-5; 9 bases align to TRBD2. The trim removed 8 bases at V and 1 base at J, leaving 5 bases unmatched. The germline CDR1 and CDR2 sequences are MNHNY and SVGAGI (reference sequence). CDR3 size: 14 residues.

The V call is TRBV10-3, the J call TRBJ1-1; D ambiguous. The V end was cut by 5 bases, the J end by 1 base, with 8 bases between. This CDR3 spans 13 amino acids. Germline V gives CDR1 ENHRY, CDR2 SYGVKD. CDR3 coding DNA: TGTGCCATCAGTTCCAATGCGAACACTGAAGCTTTCTTT. Amino acids: CAISSNANTEAFF.

The rearrangement joins TRBV27 to TRBJ2-5, with 7 nucleotides matching TRBD1. Germline assignment: CDR1 MNHEY and CDR2 SMNVEV (reference sequence). V shed 5 bases, J shed 4 bases, and the junction held 7 bases outside the gene matches. The CDR3 totals 14 residues. CDR3 DNA sequence: TGTGCCAGCAGTCCAGGACAGGCTGGAGAGACCCAGTACTTC. It translates to CASSPGQAGETQYF.

V and J are TRBV2 and TRBJ1-2; maybe TRBD1 (6 bases). V was pared by 2 bases and J by 7 bases, with 17 bases between. This CDR3 spans 15 amino acids. Per germline, CDR1 SNHLY and CDR2 FYNNEI. CDR3 in DNA: TGTGCCAGCAGTGAACAGGGACATGAAGCCGCTGGCTACACCTTC. Protein sequence: CASSEQGHEAAGYTF. The whole variable domain, filled in from reference TRBV2 and TRBJ1-2, reads EPEVTQTPSHQVTQMGQEVILRCVPISNHLYFYWYRQILGQKVEFLVSFYNNEISEKSEIFDDQFSVERPDGSNFTLKIRSTKLEDSAMYFCASSEQGHEAAGYTFGSGTRLTVV.

V usage is TRBV11-1 and J usage is TRBJ2-5; 11 bases align to TRBD2. CDR1 SGHAT and CDR2 FQDESV come from the germline V gene (reference sequence). The CDR3 length is 18 residues. The trim removed 1 base at V and 2 bases at J, leaving 9 bases unmatched. The CDR3 sequence is CASSLGLAGSWGQETQYF. The CDR3 DNA reads TGTGCCAGCAGCTTAGGACTAGCGGGGTCATGGGGGCAAGAGACCCAGTACTTC.

The chain links TRBV11-2 to TRBJ2-5; 12 bases fit TRBD2. Trimming at V came to 4 bases and at J to 9 bases, leaving 18 bases not matched to a gene. Germline CDR1 SGHAT, CDR2 FQNNGV. The CDR3 runs to 18 residues. CDR3 DNA: TGTGCCAGCAGCTCGACTAGCGGGGGAACGATCCGACGTCCGGCCCAGTACTTC. This sequence encodes CASSSTSGGTIRRPAQYF.

CDR3 in amino acids: CASSSSGSSYNEQFF. In DNA, the CDR3 is TGTGCCAGTAGTTCTAGCGGGAGCTCCTACAATGAGCAGTTCTTC. The genes are TRBV19 and TRBJ2-1; the match to TRBD2 covers 10 bases. The CDR3 sequence is 15 residues long. With 5 bases clipped from V and 0 bases from J, the junction kept 1 base outside the gene matches. Germline lookup yields CDR1 LNHDA and CDR2 SQIVND (reference sequence).

The chain has TRBV27 and TRBJ1-2, with D uncertain. This CDR3 spans 14 amino acids. With 2 bases removed from V and 7 bases from J, the gap between germline ends came to 14 bases. Germline V lookup: CDR1 MNHEY, CDR2 SMNVEV (reference sequence). CDR3 nucleotides: TGTGCCAGCAGTTTAAACGCCGGGGTCGGTGGCTACACCTTC. Its protein product is CASSLNAGVGGYTF.

The rearrangement uses TRBV5-6 and TRBJ2-2, with D tentatively TRBD1 (6 bases). V lost 0 bases to trimming and J lost 1 base, with 7 bases between them. CDR1 is SGHDT and CDR2 is YYEEEE in the germline V gene. This CDR3 is built from 15 residues. CDR3 sequence (DNA): TGTGCCAGCAGCTTGGTGGACAGGAACACCGGGGAGCTGTTTTTT. Its protein is CASSLVDRNTGELFF.

This clone showed up just a few times. The J gene is TRBJ1-2, the V gene TRBV18; TRBD1 might be the D (5 bases). The CDR3 has 15 amino acids. V lost 2 bases and J 4 bases, leaving 14 bases between the germline ends. Germline CDR1 and CDR2: KGHSH and LQKENI. CDR3 nucleotides: TGTGCCAGCTCACCAACGGGAGGGGAGATCTATGGCTACACCTTC. Amino acids: CASSPTGGEIYGYTF.

The rearrangement joins TRBV2 to TRBJ1-5, with 9 bases aligning to TRBD1. Unmatched junction bases numbered 9, after V lost 6 bases and J lost 3 bases. The CDR3 runs 16 residues. Germline CDR1 reads SNHLY; CDR2 reads FYNNEI. The CDR3 DNA is TGTGCCAGCAGGGGACAGGGAGGGACAATCAATCAGCCCCAGCATTTT. Its protein product is CASRGQGGTINQPQHF.

V is TRBV11-2 and J is TRBJ1-2, with 8 positions matching TRBD1. Germline V gene lookup returns CDR1 SGHAT and CDR2 FQNNGV. This CDR3 is built from 17 residues. J was trimmed by 4 bases and V by 7 bases; bases with no gene match: 17. The CDR3 here is CASTFLPPTDRAYGYTF. CDR3 nucleotide sequence: TGTGCCAGCACCTTTCTTCCGCCCACGGACAGGGCCTATGGCTACACCTTC.

The chain links TRBV5-1 to TRBJ1-1; D not certain. The germline V and J ends were trimmed by 4 bases and 1 base, with 11 bases remaining between them. The CDR3 is made up of 14 amino acids. CDR1 and CDR2 from the germline V gene are SGHRS and YFSETQ. In DNA form, the CDR3 reads TGCGCCAGCAGCCGGGAGGGTACGAACACTGAAGCTTTCTTT. Translation gives CASSREGTNTEAFF.

V and J are TRBV5-4 and TRBJ1-3; D not resolved. The ends were cut back, 2 bases at V and 0 bases at J, with 12 bases in the middle. Germline loops: CDR1 SGHNT, CDR2 YYREEE (reference sequence). This CDR3 has 16 amino acids. The CDR3 is CASSFQTPNSGNTIYF. The CDR3 DNA reads TGTGCCAGCAGCTTCCAGACGCCCAACTCTGGAAACACCATATATTTT.

The genes are TRBV6-1 and TRBJ2-7; D is possibly TRBD2 (5 bases). CDR1 is MNHNS, CDR2 SASEGT, per germline. CDR3 length: 13 residues. Trimming removed 7 bases from V and 3 bases from J, with 13 bases in between. This chain's CDR3 is CASTRAGVYEQYF. The CDR3 DNA reads as TGTGCCAGCACGCGGGCTGGGGTCTACGAGCAGTACTTC.

This clone was observed a few times. V gene TRBV5-4 combines with J gene TRBJ2-1; 7 positions match TRBD2. Germline trimming cut 4 bases from V and 7 bases from J; bases unmatched to any gene: 11. The CDR3 loop spans 15 amino acids. The germline V gene has CDR1 SGHNT and CDR2 YYREEE (reference sequence). The DNA for the CDR3 is TGTGCCAGCAGCAAGGACTTCGGTAGCGGGAATGAGCAGTTCTTC. This translates into CASSKDFGSGNEQFF.

The CDR3 bases are TGTGCCAGCAGCTTAGGTGGGGCGGGAGGATACTACGAGCAGTACTTC. The encoded protein is CASSLGGAGGYYEQYF. The chain is built from TRBV7-9 and TRBJ2-7; 8 positions match TRBD2. CDR3 length: 16 residues. Trimming at V came to 1 base and at J to 3 bases, leaving 8 bases not matched to a gene. Per germline, CDR1 SEHNR and CDR2 FQNEAQ (reference sequence).

The chain has TRBV6-6 and TRBJ1-6, with D tentatively TRBD1 (6 bases). Trimming pared 11 bases from V and 5 bases from J, leaving 13 bases between. The CDR3 totals 13 residues. From germline, CDR1 is MNHNY and CDR2 SVGAGI (reference sequence). CDR3 region: CAAETGHNSPLHF. The DNA for the CDR3 is TGTGCCGCCGAAACAGGGCATAATTCACCCCTCCACTTT.